What follows describes a single TCR beta chain. The antigen is undetermined. The data were taken from a study of blood T cells in healthy people across ages. V shed 1 base and J shed 11 bases, with 20 bases lying between them. The CDR3 covers 15 residues. Germline V gene sequence: CDR1 SGHTA, CDR2 FQGTGA. Study-level results: The recorded TCR beta diversity per million T cells decreased in a roughly linear manner with age. There was no known CMV status for donors, so expanded clonotype changes were possibly confounded. Because sorting was not performed, PBMCs prevented conclusive naive versus antigen-experienced comparison.

A sample-barcoded 5' primer and a J-beta primer mix were used in a second PCR of about 7 to 12 cycles. Template switching added a 12-random-nucleotide identifier to every cDNA molecule. A single record per CDR3 protein comes from TCRdb applying MiXCR to the 5' RACE reads. The sample holds about 760,000 distinct CDR3 sequences; approximately 53% are singletons and the top ten take more than 25%. The sample taken for sequencing was blood. The chain couples TRBV7-3 to TRBJ2-5; tentatively, D is TRBD2 (5 bases). This receptor was identified in a man aged 40-49 years in good health. The CDR3 protein is CASSLMASRDNEQYF. CDR3 sequence (DNA): TGTGCCAGCAGCTTAATGGCTAGCAGAGACAATGAGCAGTACTTC.